Each of the 19 T cell receptor beta chains below was sequenced from the same sample in a study of cytomegalovirus exposure and HLA in healthy donors. The PCR was carried out with 60 Vbeta primers and 13 Jbeta primers. The table came from immunoSEQ multiplex PCR; TCRdb's copy has only in-frame clones and leaves some out. Of some 140,000 clones listed, 70% to 80% are singletons. Sequenced: PBMCs. Receptors originate from a female donor in good health and CMV-seronegative.

The chain carries TRBV5-4 and TRBJ2-5, with TRBD2 matching over 7 bases. This CDR3 has 15 residues. With V trimmed by 0 bases and J by 7 bases, 9 bases remained unmatched. Germline V gene lookup returns CDR1 SGHNT and CDR2 YYREEE (reference sequence). In DNA, the CDR3 is TGTGCCAGCAGCTTGGGCAACGGCGGGAGCGCGACCCAGTACTTC. This translates into CASSLGNGGSATQYF. The full variable domain, with the rest looked up from reference TRBV5-4 and TRBJ2-5, is ETGVTQSPTHLIKTRGQQVTLRCSSQSGHNTVSWYQQALGQGPQFIFQYYREEENGRGNFPPRFSGLQFPNYSSELNVNALELDDSALYLCASSLGNGGSATQYFGPGTRLLVL.

The genes are TRBV9 and TRBJ1-3; perhaps TRBD1 as D (6 bases). CDR1 is SGDLS and CDR2 is YYNGEE in the germline V gene. The V and J ends lost 4 bases and 4 bases respectively, with 9 bases between them. CDR3 length equals 13 residues. CDR3 amino acids: CASSFTGGNTIYF. In nucleotides, the CDR3 is TGTGCCAGCAGCTTCACAGGGGGAAACACCATATATTTT.

This clone has a handful of counts. This rearrangement joins TRBV6-1 to TRBJ1-5; TRBD1 matches 10 bases. CDR3 length equals 16 residues. Per the germline V gene, CDR1 is MNHNS and CDR2 is SASEGT. J lost 4 bases, V lost 2 bases, and 5 bases had no gene match. In DNA form, the CDR3 reads TGTGCCAGCAGTGAATGGAAGGGACAGGGGAATCAGCCCCAGCATTTT. Protein product: CASSEWKGQGNQPQHF.

The chain joins TRBV7-6 to TRBJ2-7, with 10 bases aligning to TRBD2. Per the germline V gene, CDR1 is SGHVS and CDR2 is FNYEAQ. The CDR3 consists of 16 residues. Unmatched junction bases numbered 3, after V lost 0 bases and J lost 1 base. Written as DNA, the CDR3 is TGTGCCAGCAGCTTAGCTGCTAGCGGGAGTTCCTACGAGCAGTACTTC. Protein: CASSLAASGSSYEQYF.

The CDR3 DNA reads TGCGCCAGCGGGGACAGCGCCGGGGCCAACGTCCTGACTTTC. Protein sequence: CASGDSAGANVLTF. The chain has TRBV5-1 and TRBJ2-6, with 7 bases that match TRBD1. From germline, CDR1 is SGHRS and CDR2 YFSETQ. The CDR3 length is 14 residues. V lost 7 bases to trimming and J lost 4 bases; unmatched junction nucleotides: 5.

This rearrangement joins TRBV7-2 to TRBJ2-7, with D possibly TRBD1 on 5 matching bases. The CDR3 covers 14 residues. V was trimmed by 0 bases and J by 2 bases, leaving 8 bases between them. Germline values: CDR1 SGHTA, CDR2 FQGNSA. The CDR3 bases are TGTGCCAGCAGCTTAGCGGCCAGGGCCTACGAGCAGTACTTC. It specifies CASSLAARAYEQYF.

With regard to this clone: One junction end disagrees with the germline gene, perhaps due to a read error. The CDR3 DNA follows: TGCGCCGGCAGCCCCGAGGTGGATCAGGAGCAGTACTTC. Translated: CAGSPEVDQEQYF. The rearrangement uses TRBV5-1 and TRBJ2-7; D is ambiguous. The CDR3 runs 13 residues. From germline, CDR1 is SGHRS and CDR2 YFSETQ.

There are a few counts of this clone. The chain couples TRBV28 to TRBJ1-1; D ambiguous. The CDR3 is 17 amino acids. Germline-derived CDR1 and CDR2 are MDHEN and SYDVKM. Trimming shortened V by 1 base and J by 4 bases, and 19 bases separated the two germline ends. In nucleotides, the CDR3 is TGTGCCAGCAGTTTATCCGTCGGTTTTTCAACGGGCACTGAAGCTTTCTTT. Its protein is CASSLSVGFSTGTEAFF.

V and J are TRBV7-9 and TRBJ1-2; 7 bases are shared with TRBD1. The CDR3 runs 19 residues. Trimming cost V 0 bases and J 0 bases; bases outside gene matches: 13. The V gene's germline CDR1 is SEHNR and CDR2 FQNEAQ (reference sequence). CDR3 sequence reads: CASSLARDSAFLANYGYTF. As DNA, the CDR3 is TGTGCCAGCAGCTTAGCGAGGGACAGTGCTTTCCTCGCTAACTATGGCTACACCTTC.

V usage is TRBV5-1 and J usage is TRBJ2-5; D remains unclear. Near its end, the DNA agrees better with TRBJ2-7, so the J call may be wrong. Per the germline V gene, CDR1 is SGHRS and CDR2 is YFSETQ. This CDR3 spans 14 amino acids. The CDR3 is CASSLEPPTYEQYF. The CDR3 bases are TGCGCCAGCAGCTTGGAGCCCCCAACCTACGAGCAGTACTTC.

This sequence joins TRBV6-6 and TRBJ1-2; 7 bases are a match to TRBD1. V dropped 6 bases and J dropped 8; count of bases not matched to a gene: 6. Germline V CDR1 and CDR2: MNHNY, SVGAGI (reference sequence). The CDR3 has 12 amino acids. DNA of the CDR3: TGTGCCAGCAGAACCGGGACAGCAGGCTACACCTTC. Protein: CASRTGTAGYTF.

The chain couples TRBV30 to TRBJ2-1, with 7 bases matching TRBD2. The germline CDR1 and CDR2 sequences are GTSNPN and SVGIG (reference sequence). The junction had 17 bases not matched to a gene; V was cut back by 5 bases and J by 10 bases. There are 15 residues in the CDR3. This CDR3 is CAWVRGSGPLGEQFF. In nucleotides, the CDR3 is TGTGCCTGGGTCCGGGGTAGCGGGCCTCTTGGGGAGCAGTTCTTC.

V usage is TRBV9 and J usage is TRBJ1-5, with D perhaps matching TRBD1 (5 bases). CDR3 length: 16 residues. V was trimmed by 0 bases and J by 2 bases, leaving 12 bases between them. Germline assignment: CDR1 SGDLS and CDR2 YYNGEE. The CDR3 bases are TGTGCCAGCAGCGTAGACCCAGGGTTTGGCAATCAGCCCCAGCATTTT. Protein product: CASSVDPGFGNQPQHF.

The table lists this clone with a few counts. Relative to the germline gene, one junction end is altered; a read error may explain this. The V call is TRBV4-3, the J call TRBJ2-1; TRBD1 aligns across 7 bases. Germline V gene sequence: CDR1 LGHNA, CDR2 YSLEER. The CDR3 extends over 15 amino acids. CDR3 nucleotides: TGCGCCAGCGGCCAAGGGACAGCTGATTCCAATGAGCAGTTCTTC. Translating it yields CASGQGTADSNEQFF.

This clone showed up just a few times. The chain has TRBV2 and TRBJ1-2, with a tentative D call TRBD1 (6 bases). Germline lookup yields CDR1 SNHLY and CDR2 FYNNEI. V was cut by 4 bases and J by 8 bases, with 14 bases left in between. This CDR3 spans 13 amino acids. As DNA, the CDR3 is TGTGCCAGCAGTGTACAGGGAGAGTACGGCTACACCTTC. The encoded protein is CASSVQGEYGYTF.

The V call is TRBV4-1, the J call TRBJ2-7; D perhaps matches TRBD2 (5 bases). This CDR3 has 16 amino acids. In germline, CDR1 is MGHRA, CDR2 YSYEKL. The V gene lost 0 bases and the J gene lost 6 bases, with 18 bases spanning the gap. The CDR3 sequence is CASSQEPRVRMGEQYF. The CDR3 nucleotides are TGCGCCAGCAGCCAAGAACCGAGGGTAAGAATGGGCGAGCAGTACTTC.

The chain recombines TRBV9 with TRBJ1-6, with TRBD1 as a possible D gene (5 bases). CDR3 length equals 14 residues. With 0 bases removed from V and 10 bases from J, the gap between germline ends came to 11 bases. Per germline, CDR1 SGDLS and CDR2 YYNGEE. The CDR3 DNA reads TGTGCCAGCAGCGTAGGCAGGGCAGCCTCACCCCTCCACTTT. Residues: CASSVGRAASPLHF.

This chain links TRBV9 with TRBJ2-7, with 12 bases matching TRBD2. The CDR3 length is 14 residues. With V trimmed by 5 bases and J by 8 bases, 8 bases remained unmatched. Germline loops: CDR1 SGDLS, CDR2 YYNGEE. Written as DNA, the CDR3 is TGTGCCAGCAGTGAACTAGCGGGAGGTGGAAAGCAGTACTTC. This sequence encodes CASSELAGGGKQYF.

The CDR3 is CASSIDWGDTEAFF. The CDR3 DNA sequence: TGTGCCAGTAGTATAGATTGGGGGGACACTGAAGCTTTCTTT. The chain combines TRBV19 with TRBJ1-1; D is perhaps TRBD1 (5 bases). The CDR3 is 14 amino acids. Trimming shortened V by 0 bases and J by 3 bases, and 8 bases separated the two germline ends. CDR1 and CDR2 (germline): LNHDA, SQIVND (reference sequence).